This T cell receptor (beta chain) appears in the sequencing data of a study of human T cells and chemical hapten exposure. Stated time point: pre-sensitization, week 0. Treatment described: therapeutic diphenylcyclopropenone sensitization with weekly scalp DPC. CDR1 is SGHRS and CDR2 is YFSETQ in the germline V gene. V gave up 4 bases and J gave up 9 bases; unmatched junction bases: 9. The CDR3 length is 15 residues. One entry per CDR3 protein, called by TCRdb with MiXCR from the RACE reads. The sample yields about 300,000 distinct CDR3 sequences, 4.5% to 7% seen once. The table lists this clonotype with a few counts.

This receptor was obtained from a woman younger than 30 with alopecia areata. Some clones in this sample may be carry-over from other donors' samples. Here the sequenced sample was whole blood, taken in connection with sensitization to the hapten diphenylcyclopropenone (DPC). The rearrangement links TRBV5-1 to TRBJ1-6; 8 nucleotides agree with TRBD1. The CDR3 loop reads CASSLQDRARSPLHF. The CDR3 DNA follows: TGCGCCAGCAGCCTACAGGACAGGGCCCGTTCACCCCTCCACTTT.